This is a list of T cell receptor beta chains from one sample in a study of control samples from healthy donors and cancer patients. Sequencing was performed with immunoSEQ multiplex PCR; in TCRdb, only in-frame clones are kept and a portion is missing. The sample consists of some 99,000 clones, 90% of them appearing once. Sequencing was carried out using blood. All receptors derive from a human donor in good health. The donor label of this sample is uncertain. Both conserved end residues are part of each CDR3. Fields, in order: J gene, V gene, D gene, CDR3 protein. The D gene is left open where the match is weak.

J: TRBJ1-3
V: TRBV30
D: -
CDR3: CAWSYFSGNTIYF

J: TRBJ1-1
V: TRBV19
D: TRBD1
CDR3: CASSNLDRGRTEAFF

J: TRBJ1-2
V: TRBV29-1
D: -
CDR3: CSGGTSSGYTF

J: TRBJ1-4
V: TRBV19
D: -
CDR3: CASSYPTGPSNEKLFF

J: TRBJ2-7
V: TRBV6-2/TRBV6-3
D: -
CDR3: CASSYLGYYEQYF

J: TRBJ1-1
V: TRBV5-4
D: -
CDR3: CASSFWTENTEAFF

J: TRBJ1-2
V: TRBV2
D: -
CDR3: CASSEVTGQHYGYTF

J: TRBJ1-5
V: TRBV7-6
D: -
CDR3: CASSLSVSIMKYQPQHF

J: TRBJ2-7
V: TRBV30
D: TRBD1
CDR3: CAWNDRVFNEQYF

J: TRBJ1-5
V: TRBV28
D: -
CDR3: CASSFGSQPQHF

J: TRBJ2-7
V: TRBV18
D: TRBD2
CDR3: CASSPGSGRAYEQYF

J: TRBJ1-1
V: TRBV18
D: TRBD1
CDR3: CASSHWDRGPLNTEAFF

J: TRBJ2-2
V: TRBV7-6
D: -
CDR3: CASSLASGARGRGELFF

J: TRBJ2-3
V: TRBV11-3
D: TRBD1
CDR3: CASSSGTVSTDTQYF

J: TRBJ1-2
V: TRBV10-3
D: -
CDR3: CAISDPDSSGYTF

J: TRBJ1-2
V: TRBV5-4
D: TRBD1
CDR3: CASRSRDRGLPGAGYTF

J: TRBJ1-5
V: TRBV18
D: -
CDR3: CASSQGGSYSNQPQHF

J: TRBJ1-6
V: TRBV28
D: -
CDR3: CASTLEAGANSPLHF

J: TRBJ1-6
V: TRBV5-1
D: -
CDR3: CASGPGANSPLHF

J: TRBJ2-5
V: TRBV7-2
D: -
CDR3: CASNSGGRGETQYF

J: TRBJ1-2
V: TRBV9
D: TRBD1
CDR3: CASSVDAGGNYGYTF

J: TRBJ2-7
V: TRBV2
D: TRBD2
CDR3: CASLGLAGGYEQYF

J: TRBJ1-1
V: TRBV6-5
D: -
CDR3: CASSSKADLGAFF

J: TRBJ1-5
V: TRBV12-3/TRBV12-4
D: -
CDR3: CASKTVNQPQHF

J: TRBJ2-2
V: TRBV2
D: TRBD1
CDR3: CASSADRGHTGELFF

J: TRBJ2-4
V: TRBV12-3/TRBV12-4
D: -
CDR3: CASRRPLGNIQYF

J: TRBJ1-1
V: TRBV5-4
D: -
CDR3: CASGVWPEAFF

J: TRBJ1-5
V: TRBV11-2
D: -
CDR3: CASSPTGINQPQHF

J: TRBJ1-2
V: TRBV7-2
D: -
CDR3: CASSTGAGDGYTF

J: TRBJ1-2
V: TRBV4-2
D: -
CDR3: CASSQELDNYGYTF

J: TRBJ1-3
V: TRBV30
D: -
CDR3: CAWRSWHRSDTIYF

J: TRBJ2-3
V: TRBV7-5
D: -
CDR3: CARSLGTGGDTQYF

J: TRBJ1-6
V: TRBV5-1
D: TRBD1
CDR3: CASSLLTGGGPPLHF

J: TRBJ1-1
V: TRBV5-1
D: -
CDR3: CASSPQGGGVNTEAFF

J: TRBJ1-6
V: TRBV4-1
D: TRBD1
CDR3: CASSQEARQGGNSPLHF

J: TRBJ2-1
V: TRBV5-1
D: TRBD2
CDR3: CASSFGSTSFNEQFF

J: TRBJ1-5
V: TRBV19
D: -
CDR3: CASSTSYSNQPQHF

J: TRBJ1-2
V: TRBV18
D: -
CDR3: CASSPLVEDYGYTF

J: TRBJ1-6
V: TRBV6-5
D: TRBD1
CDR3: CASSLGQGYRSPLHF

J: TRBJ1-3
V: TRBV10-3
D: -
CDR3: CAISDRGGGNTIYF

J: TRBJ1-1
V: TRBV15
D: TRBD1
CDR3: CATSRDIQGANEAFF

J: TRBJ2-2
V: TRBV3-1/TRBV3-2
D: -
CDR3: CARSRLGGAGPGELFF

J: TRBJ1-5
V: TRBV30
D: -
CDR3: CAWSSGRPNQPQHF

J: TRBJ1-5
V: TRBV5-1
D: -
CDR3: CASSSRGASNQPQHF